This T cell receptor (beta chain) was sequenced during a study of human T cells and chemical hapten exposure (dated by TCRdb to about 2021). Looking at the study overall: Libraries were pooled for sequencing, and variation in per-sample TCR yields was attributed mainly to small differences in library volumes within the pool. Both TCR alpha and TCR beta chains were sequenced from each blood RNA sample. Peripheral blood TCR repertoire changes were tracked in vivo in alopecia patients during primary and secondary sensitization to the hapten diphenylcyclopropenone (DPC).

In this sample, this clonotype turned up many times. Its antigen remains unidentified. Base qualities are not at hand, and no much larger clone is one base apart. Via the germline V gene, CDR1 is MNHEY and CDR2 SVGAGI. From the cysteine up to the phenylalanine, the CDR3 has a length of 11 residues. Solely the CDR3 DNA is kept, with 33 bases framed from the first base. At the junction V is shortened by 5 bases and J by 7 bases, with 9 bases in between. Summary of the overall study and its limitations: No change with DPC sensitization was found in the number of TCRs above 1 in 1000 frequency, and no evidence of global repertoire structure alterations was found. Repeated subsampling changed both the strength of the expansion versus patch-test correlation and the threshold at which that correlation became significant.

Total RNA was isolated from unfractionated whole blood collected in Tempus Blood RNA tubes. Five or six healthy volunteers served as TCR sequencing controls and were bled at day 0, 2 weeks and 6 weeks. Library construction relied on 5' RACE. Instrument on record: Illumina MiSeq. Library preparation attached unique molecular identifiers to individual cDNA molecules for quantitative, reproducible TCR counting. Per the original workflow: Samples had a median of roughly 87,000 TCRs, with a range from roughly 23,224 to 700,000. V, J and CDR3 annotation of the TCR reads was performed with the Decombinator software suite. To make PS versus PT1 abundance plots, every sample was subsampled to the same number of TCRs (28,000). TCRs were defined as expanded if absent before sensitization and observed at least eight times at the 2-week time point. The public reads were run again by TCRdb, first through fastp at Q25 and then through MiXCR, and only productive beta chains were kept. Records with the same CDR3 protein are collapsed into one entry carrying the most frequent genes and DNA. TCRdb's processing, not the study's, gives the V and J calls here. Counted in this sample were about 80,000 distinct CDR3 sequences; approximately 7.7% of them appeared once. Under 3% of the sample comes from the top ten.

The sequence is built from TRBV6-5 and TRBJ2-7, with the D gene not confidently named. This clonotype was obtained from a male donor in good health. The nucleotides read TGTGCCAGCAGTCAGGCCCTGGAGCAGTACTTC. Its protein reads: CASSQALEQYF.